This T cell receptor (beta chain) was sequenced during a study of blood T cell repertoires in COVID-19. Repertoires were generated with immunoSEQ multiplex PCR, while TCRdb's copy carries only in-frame clones and drops some. Counted here are 150,000 to 200,000 clones, about 80% occurring once; the ten biggest clones make up roughly 9.6%. Clinical histories supplied by participants themselves formed the basis of cohort assignment. The germline gives CDR1 MNHEY, CDR2 SMNVEV (reference sequence). The CDR3 has 15 residues. V shed 5 bases, J shed 4 bases, and the junction held 10 bases outside the gene matches.

V gene TRBV27 combines with J gene TRBJ1-1, with 7 bases lining up with TRBD1. This clonotype originated in a man aged 45 to 65 who had recovered from COVID-19. The sample comprised PBMCs or T cells enriched from blood (not recorded which). DNA for the CDR3: TGTGCCAGCAGTAAAGGGGGCGCTACTCTCACTGAAGCTTTCTTT. This sequence encodes CASSKGGATLTEAFF.